The 11 T cell receptor beta chains below come from one sample, sequenced in a study of T cells after yellow fever vaccination. TCRdb re-analysed the 5' RACE reads in MiXCR, keeping a single row per CDR3 protein. The sample includes 250,000 to 400,000 distinct CDR3 sequences, roughly 4.3% of them seen just once. The sample consisted of PBMCs, taken 15 days after the yellow fever booster vaccination. These receptors were obtained from a man aged 18 to 29 who received the YFV17D yellow fever vaccine.

This clonotype was observed at least ten times. V gene TRBV5-5 combines with J gene TRBJ1-2; D remains ambiguous. V was cut by 2 bases and J by 8 bases, with 10 bases left in between. The CDR3 length is 12 residues. CDR1 is SGHKS, CDR2 YYEKEE, per germline (reference sequence). CDR3: CASSFSTGGYTF. In nucleotides, the CDR3 is TGTGCCAGCAGCTTTTCGACTGGGGGCTACACCTTC.

The chain links TRBV2 to TRBJ2-3; 7 nucleotides agree with TRBD2. Germline V gene lookup returns CDR1 SNHLY and CDR2 FYNNEI. J gave up 0 bases and V 6 bases, and 3 bases lay outside the gene matches. The CDR3 extends over 14 amino acids. The CDR3 here is CASRGGPSTDTQYF. Written as DNA, the CDR3 is TGTGCCAGCAGGGGAGGGCCTAGCACAGATACGCAGTATTTT.

This clonotype was seen a few times. The V call is TRBV12-3 or TRBV12-4, the J call TRBJ1-5; D is perhaps TRBD1 (6 bases). The V and J ends lost 5 bases and 4 bases respectively, with 15 bases between them. The CDR3 is made up of 15 amino acids. In DNA, the CDR3 is TGTGCCAGCAGTGACCTCAGGGGCATGAATCAGCCCCAGCATTTT. Translation: CASSDLRGMNQPQHF.

This clonotype was recorded at least ten times. This chain connects TRBV5-1 to TRBJ2-5; D might be TRBD1 or TRBD2, each matching 6 bases. The germline V gene encodes CDR1 SGHRS and CDR2 YFSETQ. CDR3 length equals 14 residues. With 1 base removed from V and 3 bases from J, the gap between germline ends came to 10 bases. This CDR3 reads CASSLYGGEETQYF. DNA of the CDR3: TGCGCCAGCAGCTTGTACGGGGGCGAAGAGACCCAGTACTTC.

This clonotype was seen only a few times. The chain combines TRBV20-1 with TRBJ1-5; tentatively, D is TRBD1 (6 bases). The germline V and J ends were trimmed by 1 base and 2 bases, with 15 bases remaining between them. In germline, CDR1 is DFQATT, CDR2 SNEGSKA (reference sequence). This CDR3 comprises 16 residues. The CDR3 protein is CSARGGAGSGNQPQHF. The CDR3 DNA sequence: TGCAGTGCTAGAGGGGGGGCTGGGTCTGGCAATCAGCCCCAGCATTTT.

This clonotype was detected many times. The chain is built from TRBV5-5 and TRBJ2-7, with 14 bases aligning to TRBD2. J gave up 3 bases and V 0 bases, and 11 bases lay outside the gene matches. The length of the CDR3 is 19 residues. Germline CDR1 SGHKS, CDR2 YYEKEE (reference sequence). The CDR3 coding sequence is TGTGCCAGCAGCTTGGAGGGACTAGCGGGGGTAGATCTTGTCTACGAGCAGTACGTC. Its protein product is CASSLEGLAGVDLVYEQYV.

The rearrangement links TRBV20-1 to TRBJ2-3, with 8 positions matching TRBD2. The germline V gene has CDR1 DFQATT and CDR2 SNEGSKA (reference sequence). CDR3 size: 15 residues. V lost 8 bases to trimming and J lost 8 bases; unmatched junction nucleotides: 18. CDR3 region: CSSNFGGAYASTQYF. The CDR3 bases are TGCAGTTCCAATTTCGGGGGGGCTTACGCGAGTACGCAGTATTTT.

The sample holds many counts of this clonotype. Here the CDR3 DNA reads TGCAGTGCTAGAGAACTAGCGGGGGGGTATACGCAGTATTTT. It encodes CSARELAGGYTQYF. This sequence joins TRBV20-1 and TRBJ2-3, with TRBD2 matching 13 bases. The germline V gene has CDR1 DFQATT and CDR2 SNEGSKA (reference sequence). The length of the CDR3 is 14 residues. With 0 bases clipped from V and 7 bases from J, the junction kept 1 base outside the gene matches.

This clonotype was seen more than once but under ten times. J is TRBJ1-2 and V is TRBV12-3 or TRBV12-4; D call uncertain. V dropped 5 bases and J dropped 8 bases, with 12 bases sitting between them. This CDR3 has 12 residues. CDR3 nucleotides: TGTGCCAGCAGTCGGAGAGGACCCGGCTACACCTTC. This codes for CASSRRGPGYTF.

The sample holds a few counts of this clonotype. The chain recombines TRBV29-1 with TRBJ1-1, with D unresolved. In germline, CDR1 is SQVTM, CDR2 ANQGSEA. The CDR3 is 12 residues long. The germline V and J ends were trimmed by 6 bases and 11 bases, with 19 bases remaining between them. CDR3 DNA: TGCAGCGTAGACGTTGAAGGGCTGGTTGCTTTCTTT. Translated, it gives CSVDVEGLVAFF.

The sample holds many counts of this clonotype. The gene calls are TRBV7-2 and TRBJ2-7, with D perhaps being TRBD1 or TRBD2 (5 bases each). Germline CDR1 SGHTA, CDR2 FQGNSA. The CDR3 is made up of 13 amino acids. V dropped 5 bases and J dropped 7 bases, with 15 bases sitting between them. The CDR3 reads CASSAWGGLEQYV. CDR3 nucleotides: TGTGCCAGCAGCGCATGGGGCGGGCTGGAGCAGTACGTC.